The clone carrying this T cell receptor beta chain was recorded many times. This specimen belongs to a study of blood T cell repertoires in COVID-19. Study in general: Acute and convalescent COVID-19 specimens originated in the United States, Italy and Spain. Sample material is recorded as cDNA or gDNA derived from T cells, B-cell-depleted T cells, or PBMCs.

In the authors' workflow: Amplification of reference gene primers provided the estimated nucleated cell counts. Libraries were prepared by immunoSEQ multiplex PCR; TCRdb keeps only in-frame clonotypes and omits some of them. V, J and clone size were drawn from that table, and D and trimming were deduced from the DNA. Among about 380,000 clones, approximately 80% were seen once, and the ten largest hold 1.1%. This CDR3 has 16 amino acids. The germline V gene encodes CDR1 LNHDA and CDR2 SQIVND (reference sequence). The trim removed 6 bases at V and 2 bases at J, leaving 7 bases unmatched. Material: peripheral blood. The clonotype was recovered from a human donor with acute or convalescent COVID-19. The donor label of this sample is uncertain. The chain joins TRBV19 to TRBJ1-1, with 12 bases lining up with TRBD1. The CDR3 sequence is CASRHRDRGPNTEAFF. The CDR3 DNA sequence: TGTGCCAGTAGGCACCGGGACAGGGGGCCTAACACTGAAGCTTTCTTT. Supplemented by reference TRBV19 and TRBJ1-1, the full variable domain reads DGGITQSPKYLFRKEGQNVTLSCEQNLNHDAMYWYRQDPGQGLRLIYYSQIVNDFQKGDIAEGYSVSREKKESFPLTVTSAQKNPTAFYLCASRHRDRGPNTEAFFGQGTRLTVV.